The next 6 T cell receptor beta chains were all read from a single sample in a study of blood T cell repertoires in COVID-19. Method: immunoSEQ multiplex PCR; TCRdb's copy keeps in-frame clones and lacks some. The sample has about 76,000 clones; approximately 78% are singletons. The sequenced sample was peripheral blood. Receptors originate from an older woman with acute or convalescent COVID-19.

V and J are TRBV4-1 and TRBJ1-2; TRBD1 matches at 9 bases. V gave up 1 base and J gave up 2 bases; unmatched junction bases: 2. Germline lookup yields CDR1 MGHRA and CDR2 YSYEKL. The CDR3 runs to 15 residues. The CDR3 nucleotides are TGCGCCAGCAGCCAAGGGGACAGGGAAAACTATGGCTACACCTTC. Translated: CASSQGDRENYGYTF.

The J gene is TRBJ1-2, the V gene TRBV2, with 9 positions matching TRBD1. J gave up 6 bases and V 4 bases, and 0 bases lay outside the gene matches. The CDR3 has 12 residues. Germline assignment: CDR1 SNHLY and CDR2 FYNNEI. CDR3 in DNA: TGTGCCAGCAGTGGGGACAGGGATGGCTACACCTTC. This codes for CASSGDRDGYTF.

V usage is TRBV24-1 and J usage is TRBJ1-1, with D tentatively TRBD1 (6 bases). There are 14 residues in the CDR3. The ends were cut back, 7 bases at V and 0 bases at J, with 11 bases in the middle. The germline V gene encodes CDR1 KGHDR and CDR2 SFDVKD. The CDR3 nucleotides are TGTGCCACCAGCTGGACAGAACTGAACACTGAAGCTTTCTTT. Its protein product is CATSWTELNTEAFF.

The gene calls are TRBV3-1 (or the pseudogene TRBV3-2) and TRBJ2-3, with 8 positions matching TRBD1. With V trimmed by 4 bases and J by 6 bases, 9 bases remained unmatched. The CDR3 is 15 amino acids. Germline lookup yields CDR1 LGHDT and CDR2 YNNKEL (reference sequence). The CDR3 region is CASSPRQGNSDTQYF. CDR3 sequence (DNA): TGTGCCAGCAGCCCCCGACAGGGGAATTCGGATACGCAGTATTTT.

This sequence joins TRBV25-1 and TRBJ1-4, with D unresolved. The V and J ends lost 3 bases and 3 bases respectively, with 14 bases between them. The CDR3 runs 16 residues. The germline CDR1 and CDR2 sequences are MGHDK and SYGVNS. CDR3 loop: CASSDSGFDANEKLFF. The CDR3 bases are TGTGCCAGCAGTGATTCCGGGTTTGATGCTAATGAAAAACTGTTTTTT.

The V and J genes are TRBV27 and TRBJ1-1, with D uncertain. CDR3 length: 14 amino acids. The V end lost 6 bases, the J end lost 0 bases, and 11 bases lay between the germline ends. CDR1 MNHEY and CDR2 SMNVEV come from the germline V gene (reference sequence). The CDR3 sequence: CASSSDLMNTEAFF. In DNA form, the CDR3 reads TGTGCCAGCAGCTCGGACTTGATGAACACTGAAGCTTTCTTT.